The 4 T cell receptor beta chains listed next were all sequenced from one sample in a study of CD8 T cells in ankylosing spondylitis. TCRdb passed the 5' RACE reads through MiXCR, listing each CDR3 protein once. Of some 340,000 distinct CDR3 sequences in the sample, under 15% were seen once. Sequenced input: blood, either unsorted or a sorted T cell fraction (not recorded which). These receptors were collected from a male donor with ankylosing spondylitis or in good health (not recorded which).

This chain uses TRBV12-3 or TRBV12-4 with TRBJ1-5; possible D gene TRBD1, 6 bases. The CDR3 consists of 14 residues. V was pared by 6 bases and J by 6 bases, with 15 bases between. CDR3 protein: CASSQGGIRQPQHF. As DNA, the CDR3 is TGTGCCAGCAGCCAAGGGGGGATCCGTCAGCCCCAGCATTTT.

This clonotype was recorded at least ten times. The rearrangement joins TRBV12-3 or TRBV12-4 to TRBJ2-1; 7 nucleotides match TRBD1. CDR3 length: 16 residues. V was pared by 5 bases and J by 5 bases, with 12 bases of the junction left unmatched. As DNA, the CDR3 is TGTGCCAGCAGTGGAGGACCGGGACAGATAGACAATGAGCAGTTCTTC. Residues: CASSGGPGQIDNEQFF.

This clonotype turned up a few times. V gene TRBV7-7 combines with J gene TRBJ2-5, with 7 bases fitting TRBD1. With 5 bases clipped from V and 2 bases from J, the junction kept 8 bases outside the gene matches. CDR1 and CDR2 (germline): SSHAT, FNYEAQ (reference sequence). The CDR3 covers 15 residues. The CDR3 DNA reads TGTGCCAGCAGCCTAACGGGACAGACACAAGAGACCCAGTACTTC. Its protein product is CASSLTGQTQETQYF.

This sequence joins TRBV6-1 and TRBJ2-2; a weak D match, TRBD2 (6 bases). Per germline, CDR1 MNHNS and CDR2 SASEGT. Trimming shortened V by 2 bases and J by 4 bases, and 20 bases separated the two germline ends. This CDR3 has 18 amino acids. Here the CDR3 DNA reads TGTGCCAGCAGTGAAATCCGAGGCGCGCGGGGAAGCACCGGGGAGCTGTTTTTT. Its translation: CASSEIRGARGSTGELFF.